This TCR beta chain was documented in a study of blood T cells in healthy people across ages. Study-wide points: Researchers judged that diversity estimates from one million T cells fell short of true values. Age showed a roughly linear inverse relationship with TCR beta diversity per million T cells.

Combining a sample-barcoded 5' primer with a J-beta primer mix, a second PCR ran for roughly 6 to 12 cycles. Carrying 12 random nucleotides, a template-switch adaptor labeled each individual cDNA molecule. Via MiXCR, TCRdb re-called the 5' RACE reads, giving one row per CDR3 protein. The table has roughly 800,000 distinct CDR3 sequences, less than 70% seen once. Worth noting for this clonotype: Its antigen is undetermined.

Germline V gene lookup returns CDR1 LGHDT and CDR2 YNNKEL (reference sequence). The CDR3 consists of 15 residues. The V call is TRBV3-1, the J call TRBJ2-1, with D perhaps TRBD1 (5 bases). The DNA end lines up better with TRBJ2-7; the J call may be wrong. Sequences were obtained from blood. The clonotype was recovered from an elderly man in good health. CDR3 bases: TGTGCCAGCAGCTTAGGGGCTACTACCTACAATGAGCAGTACTTC. This codes for CASSLGATTYNEQYF.